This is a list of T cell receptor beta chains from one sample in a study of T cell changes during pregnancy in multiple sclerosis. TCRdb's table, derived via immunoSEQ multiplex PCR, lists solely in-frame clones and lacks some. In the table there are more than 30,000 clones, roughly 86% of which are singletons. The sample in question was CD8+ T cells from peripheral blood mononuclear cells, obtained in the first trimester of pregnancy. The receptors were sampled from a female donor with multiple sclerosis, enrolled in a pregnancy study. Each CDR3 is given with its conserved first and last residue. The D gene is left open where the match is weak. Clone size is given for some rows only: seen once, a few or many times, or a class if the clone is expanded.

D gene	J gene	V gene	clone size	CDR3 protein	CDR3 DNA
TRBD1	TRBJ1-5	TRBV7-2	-	CASTLGQGNQPQHF	TGTGCCAGCACCCTCGGACAGGGCAATCAGCCCCAGCATTTT
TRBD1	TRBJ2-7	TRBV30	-	CAWSRDREPYEQYF	TGTGCCTGGAGTAGGGACAGGGAGCCCTACGAGCAGTACTTC
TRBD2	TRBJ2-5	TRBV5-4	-	CASSFGAGGETQYF	TGTGCCAGCAGCTTCGGAGCGGGAGGGGAGACCCAGTACTTC
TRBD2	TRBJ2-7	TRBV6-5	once	CASSTTVAGYEQYF	TGTGCCAGCAGTACGACCGTAGCGGGTTACGAGCAGTACTTC
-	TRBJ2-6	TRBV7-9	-	CASSLEGGPGANVLTF	TGTGCCAGCAGCTTAGAAGGGGGTCCTGGGGCCAACGTCCTGACTTTC
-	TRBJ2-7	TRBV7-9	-	CASSLTEEVNYEQYF	TGTGCCAGCAGCTTAACCGAGGAAGTTAACTACGAGCAGTACTTC
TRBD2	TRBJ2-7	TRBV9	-	CASSAGTSGSSYEQYF	TGTGCCAGCAGCGCAGGGACTAGCGGGAGCTCCTACGAGCAGTACTTC
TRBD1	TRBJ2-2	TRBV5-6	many	CASSLAWDRNTGELFF	TGTGCCAGCAGCTTGGCTTGGGACAGAAACACCGGGGAGCTGTTTTTT
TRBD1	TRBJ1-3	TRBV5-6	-	CASSYALQGVEGNTIYF	TGTGCCAGCAGCTACGCCTTACAGGGGGTCGAAGGAAACACCATATATTTT
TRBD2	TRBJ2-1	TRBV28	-	CASSPVAGKNEQFF	TGTGCCAGCAGCCCGGTAGCGGGTAAGAATGAGCAGTTCTTC
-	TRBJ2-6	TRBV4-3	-	CASSQDGAGYGANVLTF	TGCGCCAGCAGCCAAGACGGGGCGGGATACGGGGCCAACGTCCTGACTTTC
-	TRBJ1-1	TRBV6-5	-	CASSYVLATEAFF	TGTGCCAGCAGTTACGTTTTGGCCACTGAAGCTTTCTTT
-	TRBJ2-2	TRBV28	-	CASSSLGQTRELFF	TGTGCCAGCAGTTCCCTCGGACAAACCCGGGAGCTGTTTTTT
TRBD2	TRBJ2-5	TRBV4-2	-	CASSKAGGWETQYF	TGTGCCAGCAGCAAGGCGGGAGGGTGGGAGACCCAGTACTTC
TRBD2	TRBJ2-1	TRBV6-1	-	CASSDPAGGYNEQFF	TGTGCCAGCAGTGACCCAGCGGGGGGTTACAATGAGCAGTTCTTC
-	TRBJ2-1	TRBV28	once	CASSLLGVKQDEQFF	TGTGCCAGCAGCTTATTAGGGGTCAAGCAGGATGAGCAGTTCTTC
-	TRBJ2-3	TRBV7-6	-	CASSLDPRDNTDTQYF	TGTGCCAGCAGCTTGGACCCCCGGGACAACACAGATACGCAGTATTTT
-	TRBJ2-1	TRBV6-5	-	CASIPYSYNEQFF	TGTGCCAGCATCCCGTACTCCTACAATGAGCAGTTCTTC
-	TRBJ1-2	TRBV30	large	CAWSVVEGGYTF	TGTGCCTGGAGTGTAGTTGAGGGTGGCTACACCTTC
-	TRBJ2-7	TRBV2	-	CASRQTGDYEQYF	TGTGCCAGCAGACAGACAGGAGACTACGAGCAGTACTTC
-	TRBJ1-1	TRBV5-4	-	CASSFLGGGTEAFF	TGTGCCAGCAGCTTTTTAGGGGGTGGGACTGAAGCTTTCTTT
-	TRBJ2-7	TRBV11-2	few	CASSPRSSEQYF	TGTGCCAGCAGCCCACGTAGCTCCGAGCAGTACTTC
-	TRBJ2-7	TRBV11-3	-	CASSPRTVGSYEQYF	TGTGCCAGCAGCCCTCGGACAGTAGGGTCCTACGAGCAGTACTTC
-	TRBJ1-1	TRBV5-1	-	CASSFPGNPEAFF	TGCGCCAGCAGCTTTCCAGGGAACCCTGAAGCTTTCTTT